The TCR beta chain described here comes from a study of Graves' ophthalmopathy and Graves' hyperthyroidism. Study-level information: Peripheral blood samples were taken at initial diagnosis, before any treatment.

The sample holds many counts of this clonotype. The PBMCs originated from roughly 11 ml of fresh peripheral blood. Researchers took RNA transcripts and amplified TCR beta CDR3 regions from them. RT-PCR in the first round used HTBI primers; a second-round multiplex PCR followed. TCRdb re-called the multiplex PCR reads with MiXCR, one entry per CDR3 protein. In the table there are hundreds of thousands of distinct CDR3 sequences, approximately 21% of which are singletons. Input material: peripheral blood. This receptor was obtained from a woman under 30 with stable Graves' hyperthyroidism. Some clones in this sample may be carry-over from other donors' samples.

CDR3 sequence reads: CASTRDNEAFF. The CDR3 DNA sequence: TGTGCCAGCACCCGGGACAATGAAGCTTTCTTT. The rearrangement joins TRBV2 to TRBJ1-1, with D maybe TRBD1 (6 bases). V was shortened by 7 bases and J by 7 bases, with 10 bases between the two germline ends. CDR3 length equals 11 residues. Germline V lookup: CDR1 SNHLY, CDR2 FYNNEI.